This TCR beta chain was recorded in a study of blood T cells in healthy people across ages. Isolation recovered at least 6 million PBMCs from every sample. A second PCR of about 6 to 12 cycles used a sample-barcoded 5' primer and a J-beta primer mix. Researchers report that a template-switch adaptor with 12 random nucleotides tagged each cDNA molecule. TCRdb re-analysed the 5' RACE reads in MiXCR, keeping a single row per CDR3 protein. The sample carries fewer than 650,000 distinct CDR3 sequences, roughly a quarter recorded once. The germline V gene encodes CDR1 SQVTM and CDR2 ANQGSEA. This CDR3 contains 10 residues. With 1 base clipped from V and 15 bases from J, the junction kept 3 bases outside the gene matches. A further study also used this sample, focusing on T cells of mothers and their children.

The source is a boy younger than 10 in good health. The chain joins TRBV29-1 to TRBJ2-1, with 7 bases matching TRBD2. The sequenced material came from blood. Written as DNA, the CDR3 is TGCAGCGTTGAAGGCGGGAGAGTGTTCTTC. Amino acid sequence: CSVEGGRVFF.